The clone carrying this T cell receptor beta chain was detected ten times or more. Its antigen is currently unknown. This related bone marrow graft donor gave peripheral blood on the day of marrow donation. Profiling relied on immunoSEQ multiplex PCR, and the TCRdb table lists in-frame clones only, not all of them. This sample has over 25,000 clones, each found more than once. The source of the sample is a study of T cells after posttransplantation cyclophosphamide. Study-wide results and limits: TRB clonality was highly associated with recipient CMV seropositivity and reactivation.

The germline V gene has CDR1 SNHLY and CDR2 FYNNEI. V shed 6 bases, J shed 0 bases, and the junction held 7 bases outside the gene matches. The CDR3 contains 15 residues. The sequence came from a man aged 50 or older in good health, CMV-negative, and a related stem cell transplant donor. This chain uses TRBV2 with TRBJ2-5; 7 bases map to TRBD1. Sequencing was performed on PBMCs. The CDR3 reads CASSLLGQNQETQYF. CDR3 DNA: TGTGCCAGCAGCCTACTGGGACAGAACCAAGAGACCCAGTACTTC.